Listed below are T cell receptor beta chains from one sample, sequenced in a study of T cell clones after liver transplantation. Using immunoSEQ multiplex PCR, the repertoire was profiled, and TCRdb retains in-frame clones only, with some absent. The profile shows 68,000 or so clones, around 92% of them singletons. The source material was CD4+ T cells from blood, sampled nearly 26 months after liver transplant. The origin of the receptors is a human patient who received a liver transplant. Some of the T cells may derive from the graft donor. The CDR3 runs from the conserved cysteine through the conserved F or W. The D gene is left open where the match is weak. For some rows the clone size is stated as once, few or many, or as a class when expanded; others skip it.

CDR3,DNA,size,length,V,D,J
CASSLANDRGTDTQYF,TGCGCCAGCAGCTTGGCCAACGACAGAGGCACAGATACGCAGTATTTT,.,16,TRBV5-1,.,TRBJ2-3
CASSMVGRGNEQFF,TGTGCCAGTAGTATGGTAGGGAGGGGCAATGAGCAGTTCTTC,.,14,TRBV19,TRBD2,TRBJ2-1
CASSLPPGSSYNEQFF,TGTGCCAGCAGCTTACCGCCCGGGTCTTCCTACAATGAGCAGTTCTTC,.,16,TRBV7-9,.,TRBJ2-1
CASRTGLNTGELFF,TGTGCCAGCAGGACGGGACTGAACACCGGGGAGCTGTTTTTT,.,14,TRBV2,.,TRBJ2-2
CASSYRDRGYEQYF,TGTGCCAGCAGTTACCGTGACAGGGGCTACGAGCAGTACTTC,.,14,TRBV6-5,TRBD1,TRBJ2-7
CAISSGGVAEEQFF,TGTGCCATCAGCTCGGGGGGGGTTGCGGAAGAGCAGTTCTTC,.,14,TRBV10-3,TRBD2,TRBJ2-1
CASSPTETGTGGYTF,TGTGCCAGCTCACCTACCGAGACAGGGACAGGAGGCTACACCTTC,.,15,TRBV18,TRBD1,TRBJ1-2
CASSTTGWGNQPQHF,TGTGCCAGCAGCACGACAGGGTGGGGCAATCAGCCCCAGCATTTT,.,15,TRBV28,TRBD1,TRBJ1-5
CASSFPTGTMGEQFF,TGTGCCAGTAGTTTCCCGACTGGGACCATGGGCGAGCAGTTCTTC,.,15,TRBV19,.,TRBJ2-1
CASSLRAQQFF,TGTGCCAGCAGCCTCCGGGCCCAGCAGTTCTTC,.,11,TRBV28,.,TRBJ2-1
CASGLLGQSSGNTIYF,TGTGCCAGTGGGTTGTTGGGGCAGAGCTCTGGAAACACCATATATTTT,.,16,TRBV19,.,TRBJ1-3
CASRGTGNQETQYF,TGCGCCAGCCGAGGGACAGGCAACCAAGAGACCCAGTACTTC,.,14,TRBV5-1,TRBD1,TRBJ2-5
CSFKGQISYEQYF,TGCAGTTTTAAGGGACAGATATCCTACGAGCAGTACTTC,.,13,TRBV29-1,TRBD1,TRBJ2-7
CAISEGREGEQYF,TGTGCCATCAGTGAAGGCAGGGAGGGGGAGCAGTACTTC,.,13,TRBV10-3,TRBD2,TRBJ2-7
CASGTSGIFQETQYF,TGCGCCAGCGGGACTAGCGGGATATTCCAAGAGACCCAGTACTTC,.,15,TRBV5-1,TRBD2,TRBJ2-5
CASRTGVGSYEQYF,TGTGCCAGCCGGACAGGGGTAGGCTCCTACGAGCAGTACTTC,.,14,TRBV27,TRBD1,TRBJ2-7
CASSIRGTGELFF,TGTGCCAGTAGTATTCGGGGGACCGGGGAGCTGTTTTTT,.,13,TRBV19,.,TRBJ2-2
CASSFGGGFYNEQFF,TGTGCCAGCAGCTTTGGAGGCGGGTTCTACAATGAGCAGTTCTTC,.,15,TRBV7-2,.,TRBJ2-1
CASSWDWNEQFF,TGCGCCAGCAGCTGGGACTGGAATGAGCAGTTCTTC,.,12,TRBV5-1,.,TRBJ2-1
CASSPHPRDEQFF,TGTGCCAGCAGCCCGCATCCTCGAGATGAGCAGTTCTTC,.,13,TRBV21-1,.,TRBJ2-1
CASKGTYEQYF,TGTGCCAGCAAGGGTACCTACGAGCAGTACTTC,.,11,TRBV6-1,.,TRBJ2-7
CASMGGRNYGYTF,TGTGCCAGCATGGGGGGGAGAAACTATGGCTACACCTTC,.,13,TRBV28,.,TRBJ1-2
CASEPAWGDTDTQYF,TGTGCCAGCGAACCAGCCTGGGGGGACACAGATACGCAGTATTTT,.,15,TRBV28,.,TRBJ2-3
CASSDRGWSDTQYF,TGTGCCAGCAGCGACAGGGGGTGGTCAGATACGCAGTATTTT,.,14,TRBV28,TRBD1,TRBJ2-3
CASSYGGTTLYEQYF,TGTGCCAGCAGTTACGGGGGGACTACACTCTACGAGCAGTACTTC,.,15,TRBV6-5,TRBD2,TRBJ2-7
CASRLSGRVYEQYF,TGTGCCAGCAGGCTTAGCGGGAGGGTCTACGAGCAGTACTTC,.,14,TRBV27,TRBD2,TRBJ2-7
CATSRGGLAGGLSYNEQFF,TGTGCCACCAGCAGAGGCGGGCTAGCGGGAGGTCTTTCCTACAATGAGCAGTTCTTC,.,19,TRBV15,TRBD2,TRBJ2-1
CASSLRPASGRNTGELFF,TGTGCCAGCAGCTTACGGCCCGCTAGCGGGAGGAACACCGGGGAGCTGTTTTTT,once,18,TRBV7-3,TRBD2,TRBJ2-2
CATSYRQGHEAFF,TGTGCCACCAGCTACCGACAGGGCCATGAAGCTTTCTTT,.,13,TRBV15,TRBD1,TRBJ1-1
CAISESLARPDTQYF,TGTGCCATCAGTGAGTCTCTAGCCCGCCCAGATACGCAGTATTTT,.,15,TRBV10-3,.,TRBJ2-3
CASHSGTFRAEAFF,TGTGCCAGTCACTCGGGGACCTTTCGGGCTGAAGCTTTCTTT,.,14,TRBV19,.,TRBJ1-1
CAWSVFGTGELFF,TGTGCCTGGAGTGTATTTGGGACCGGGGAGCTGTTTTTT,.,13,TRBV30,.,TRBJ2-2
CASSPQTGGLAGNTIYF,TGTGCCAGCAGCCCCCAGACAGGGGGGCTGGCGGGAAACACCATATATTTT,.,17,TRBV11-3,TRBD1,TRBJ1-3
CASSTGTYEQYF,TGTGCCAGCAGCACCGGAACTTACGAGCAGTACTTC,.,12,TRBV5-6,.,TRBJ2-7
CASSSGTSDFIQYF,TGTGCCAGCAGTTCCGGGACAAGTGATTTCATTCAGTACTTC,.,14,TRBV2,.,TRBJ2-4
CASSPGQGRELYEQYF,TGTGCCAGCAGCCCGGGACAGGGCCGCGAATTATACGAGCAGTACTTC,once,16,TRBV5-4,TRBD1,TRBJ2-7
CASSLRVGEKLFF,TGTGCCAGCAGTCTTAGGGTAGGGGAAAAACTGTTTTTT,.,13,TRBV27,.,TRBJ1-4
CASSLSSGRETQYF,TGTGCCAGCAGTTTATCGTCCGGGAGGGAGACCCAGTACTTC,.,14,TRBV27,TRBD2,TRBJ2-5
CAIRTSGDTDTQYF,TGTGCCATCAGGACTAGCGGAGACACAGATACGCAGTATTTT,.,14,TRBV10-3,TRBD2,TRBJ2-3
CASSPLGSFTDTQYF,TGTGCCAGCAGCCCCCTCGGGTCTTTCACAGATACGCAGTATTTT,.,15,TRBV7-9,.,TRBJ2-3
CASSLDGRTGNTIYF,TGTGCCAGCAGCTTGGATGGGAGAACTGGAAACACCATATATTTT,.,15,TRBV5-8,.,TRBJ1-3